This is a list of T cell receptor beta chains from one sample in a study of beta chain features in type 1 diabetes. Measured with immunoSEQ multiplex PCR; TCRdb has only the in-frame clones, and not every one. This repertoire shows fewer than 400,000 clones, roughly 8% found once; its top ten account for under 0.5%. Material for sequencing was central memory CD4+ T cells from blood. The source of these receptors is a woman younger than 30 in good health. Each CDR3 is given with its conserved first and last residue. The D gene is left open where the match is weak. Not every row has a clone size; where given, it reads once, few, many or a size class.

cdr3_aa	cdr3_nt	v_call	j_call	d_call	clone_size
CAGRTGLGDSPLHF	TGTGCCGGGAGGACAGGGTTGGGAGATTCACCCCTCCACTTT	TRBV2	TRBJ1-6	TRBD1	.
CASSLDNPTGGTQYF	TGTGCCAGCAGCTTAGACAATCCGACAGGGGGTACGCAGTATTTT	TRBV11-2	TRBJ2-3	TRBD1	.
CASSPRERTDTQYF	TGTGCCAGCAGCCCCCGGGAGCGCACAGATACGCAGTATTTT	TRBV9	TRBJ2-3	.	.
CASRDRANEKLFF	TGTGCCAGCAGGGACAGGGCTAATGAAAAACTGTTTTTT	TRBV6-5	TRBJ1-4	TRBD1	.
CASSLLAGGDYEQYF	TGCGCCAGCAGCCTACTAGCGGGAGGGGACTACGAGCAGTACTTC	TRBV5-1	TRBJ2-7	TRBD2	few
CASSYQWGLSTEAFF	TGCGCCAGCAGCTACCAATGGGGGCTGAGCACTGAAGCTTTCTTT	TRBV5-1	TRBJ1-1	.	few
CASSQAAGATNEKLFF	TGCGCCAGCAGCCAAGCTGCAGGGGCAACTAATGAAAAACTGTTTTTT	TRBV4-1	TRBJ1-4	.	.
CASSPRLGEGNEQFF	TGTGCCAGCAGCCCTAGACTAGGAGAGGGCAATGAGCAGTTCTTC	TRBV14	TRBJ2-1	.	few
CASSKVVNLLYGYTF	TGTGCCAGCAGCAAAGTTGTAAATTTGCTCTATGGCTACACCTTC	TRBV21-1	TRBJ1-2	.	few
CASSPRTPRGSGTDTQYF	TGTGCCAGCAGCCCACGTACCCCGAGGGGTAGCGGGACAGATACGCAGTATTTT	TRBV7-9	TRBJ2-3	TRBD2	.
CASSQNYGYTF	TGTGCCAGCAGTCAGAACTATGGCTACACCTTC	TRBV6-1	TRBJ1-2	.	.
CASSLGSGKETQYF	TGCGCCAGCAGCTTGGGCAGCGGGAAGGAGACCCAGTACTTC	TRBV5-1	TRBJ2-5	TRBD2	.
CAISVQGAGDTQYF	TGTGCCATCAGTGTACAGGGGGCGGGAGATACGCAGTATTTT	TRBV10-3	TRBJ2-3	TRBD1	many
CASSPTEGTTDTQYF	TGTGCCAGCAGCCCAACAGAGGGGACGACAGATACGCAGTATTTT	TRBV7-8	TRBJ2-3	.	.
CASSPRLDPLETQYF	TGTGCCAGCAGCCCTCGGTTGGATCCATTGGAGACCCAGTACTTC	TRBV5-6	TRBJ2-5	.	few
CASKGTGRNTIYF	TGTGCCAGCAAGGGGACAGGGAGAAACACCATATATTTT	TRBV2	TRBJ1-3	TRBD1	few
CASSQGELNPYNEQFF	TGCGCCAGCAGCCAAGGGGAACTAAATCCCTACAATGAGCAGTTCTTC	TRBV4-1	TRBJ2-1	.	few
CAITDGGAKSGRPEQFF	TGTGCCATCACCGACGGTGGGGCGAAGAGCGGACGCCCTGAGCAGTTCTTC	TRBV10-3	TRBJ2-1	.	.
CASSLWGQPAYEQYF	TGTGCCAGCAGCCTCTGGGGACAGCCTGCGTACGAGCAGTACTTC	TRBV4-2	TRBJ2-7	TRBD1	.
CASSQRGGSTDTQYF	TGTGCCAGCAGCCAGAGAGGCGGGAGCACAGATACGCAGTATTTT	TRBV5-6	TRBJ2-3	.	.